The T cell receptor (beta chain) under discussion was sequenced for a study of blood T cell repertoires in COVID-19. Study overall: Researchers got acute and convalescent COVID-19 samples from the United States, Italy and Spain.

Per the study methods: Using reference gene primer amplification, nucleated cell counts were estimated. Profiling relied on immunoSEQ multiplex PCR, and the TCRdb table lists in-frame clones only, not all of them. V and J calls and clone size are those listed in that table; D and trimming were worked out from the DNA. Here the sample spans approximately 200,000 clones, approximately 90% being singletons. This clone has a single count. CDR1 is SGHNT, CDR2 YYREEE, per germline (reference sequence). The CDR3 length is 15 residues. J was trimmed by 7 bases and V by 2 bases; bases with no gene match: 7. The source of this sequence is a woman in her thirties with active or convalescent COVID-19. This chain links TRBV5-4 with TRBJ1-5; TRBD1 agrees at 9 bases. The sample was peripheral blood. Here the CDR3 reads CASSFGTGLAQPQHF. The CDR3 nucleotides read TGTGCCAGCAGCTTTGGGACAGGGCTGGCACAGCCCCAGCATTTT.